This T cell receptor (beta chain) appears in the sequencing data of a study of blood T cell repertoires in COVID-19. Method: immunoSEQ multiplex PCR; TCRdb's copy keeps in-frame clones and lacks some. The sample has approximately 78,000 clones, roughly 80% seen once. The V and J ends lost 4 bases and 14 bases, in that order; junction bases with no gene match: 16. Germline CDR1 SGHRS, CDR2 YFSETQ. CDR3 length: 17 residues. The specimen was peripheral blood. This sequence joins TRBV5-1 and TRBJ2-1, with 15 positions matching TRBD2. The TCR originated in a woman older than 75 with acute or convalescent COVID-19. CDR3 loop: CASSPGLAGGYNEREFF. The CDR3 nucleotides are TGCGCCAGCAGCCCTGGACTAGCGGGAGGGTACAATGAGAGGGAGTTCTTC.